This TCR beta chain originates from a study of blood T cell repertoires in COVID-19. Study-wide context: PBMCs, B-cell-depleted T cells, or T cells provided the cDNA or gDNA that made up the material.

This clone was observed a single time. This specimen includes other DNA sequences encoding the same CDR3. Original handling: Estimates of nucleated cell counts were drawn from the amplification of reference gene primers. This table comes from immunoSEQ multiplex PCR, and its TCRdb copy is limited to in-frame clones, with some not included. For V, J and clone size, that table is used; D and trimming come from the DNA. The sample yields more than 400,000 clones, 80% to 90% seen once. The germline CDR1 and CDR2 sequences are SGHTA and FQGTGA. V lost 0 bases and J lost 4, with 7 bases in between. The CDR3 runs to 14 residues.

The chain uses TRBV7-3 and TRBJ2-1, with a tentative D call TRBD2 (6 bases). The sequenced material came from peripheral blood. This clonotype originated in a human donor in a cohort sampled during active COVID-19. CDR3 sequence: CASSLTGTYNEQFF. CDR3 nucleotide sequence: TGTGCCAGCAGCTTAACCGGGACTTACAATGAGCAGTTCTTC.